A selection of T cell receptor beta chains follows, all from one sample in a study of blood T cell repertoires in COVID-19. The repertoire was sequenced with immunoSEQ multiplex PCR; TCRdb's copy has only in-frame clones and lacks some. This sample has under 350,000 clones, with about 87% found just once. Sample: peripheral blood. All receptors derive from a man in his 70s with acute or convalescent COVID-19. Both conserved end residues are part of each CDR3. A D gene is named only where the DNA matches it firmly. Where a row states a size, it is once, few, many or the class of an expanded clone; other rows omit it.

cdr3_length	d_call	clone_size	v_call	j_call	cdr3_aa	cdr3_nt
13	TRBD1	NA	TRBV6-5	TRBJ1-2	CASKPNRGYGYTF	TGTGCCAGCAAACCCAACAGGGGCTATGGCTACACCTTC
13	NA	NA	TRBV3-1/TRBV3-2	TRBJ1-1	CASSQFRTAEAFF	TGTGCCAGCAGCCAGTTCCGGACAGCTGAAGCTTTCTTT
16	TRBD1	NA	TRBV3-1/TRBV3-2	TRBJ2-7	CASSPAHGTGAYEQYF	TGTGCCAGCAGCCCCGCGCACGGGACAGGAGCCTACGAGCAGTACTTC
15	TRBD1	NA	TRBV7-2	TRBJ2-1	CASSSRDRVYNEQFF	TGTGCCAGCAGCTCGAGGGACAGGGTTTACAATGAGCAGTTCTTC
13	TRBD1	NA	TRBV28	TRBJ2-7	CASSSGQGGEQYF	TGTGCCAGCAGTTCTGGACAGGGGGGGGAGCAGTACTTC
14	TRBD2	NA	TRBV11-3	TRBJ2-3	CASSRGGSADTQYF	TGTGCCAGCAGCCGGGGGGGATCCGCAGATACGCAGTATTTT
14	NA	NA	TRBV18	TRBJ2-1	CASSPEITYNEQFF	TGTGCCAGCTCACCAGAGATTACCTACAATGAGCAGTTCTTC
14	NA	few	TRBV3-1/TRBV3-2	TRBJ1-2	CASSTGIANYGYTF	TGTGCCAGCAGCACAGGGATCGCTAACTATGGCTACACCTTC
14	NA	once	TRBV9	TRBJ1-2	CASSPHPGDYGYTF	TGTGCCAGCAGCCCCCACCCAGGGGACTATGGCTACACCTTC
13	TRBD1	NA	TRBV6-2/TRBV6-3	TRBJ1-6	CASSYKDREPLHF	TGTGCCAGCAGTTATAAGGACAGGGAACCTCTCCACTTT
17	TRBD1	NA	TRBV5-1	TRBJ2-6	CASSSGQGASGANVLTF	TGCGCCAGCAGCTCTGGACAGGGGGCCTCTGGGGCCAACGTCCTGACTTTC
13	NA	NA	TRBV9	TRBJ1-2	CASSFDLDYGYTF	TGTGCCAGCAGCTTTGACCTAGACTATGGCTACACCTTC
14	TRBD1	NA	TRBV7-2	TRBJ1-3	CASSSQGFGNTIYF	TGTGCCAGCAGCTCACAGGGGTTCGGAAACACCATATATTTT
16	TRBD2	NA	TRBV7-2	TRBJ2-3	CASSSNWAAGGDTQYF	TGTGCCAGCAGTTCGAACTGGGCGGCGGGGGGAGATACGCAGTATTTT
15	TRBD1	NA	TRBV6-2/TRBV6-3	TRBJ1-5	CASSRTGYGNQPQHF	TGTGCCAGCAGCCGGACAGGGTATGGCAATCAGCCCCAGCATTTT
14	TRBD1	NA	TRBV9	TRBJ2-7	CASSVGTGNYEQYF	TGTGCCAGCAGCGTCGGGACAGGGAACTACGAGCAGTACTTC
13	TRBD1	NA	TRBV2	TRBJ1-1	CASSDRGEAEAFF	TGTGCCAGCAGTGACAGGGGGGAGGCTGAAGCTTTCTTT